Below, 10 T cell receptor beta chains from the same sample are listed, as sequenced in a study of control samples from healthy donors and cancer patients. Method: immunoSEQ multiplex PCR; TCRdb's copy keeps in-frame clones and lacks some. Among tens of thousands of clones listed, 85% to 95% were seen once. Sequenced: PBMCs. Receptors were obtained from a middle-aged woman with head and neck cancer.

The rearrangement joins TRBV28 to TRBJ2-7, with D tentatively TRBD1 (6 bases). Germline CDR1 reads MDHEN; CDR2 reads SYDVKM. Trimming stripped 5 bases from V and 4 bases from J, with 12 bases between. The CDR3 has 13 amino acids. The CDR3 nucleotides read TGTGCCAGCAGTCAGGGAGACAGGTACGAGCAGTACTTC. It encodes CASSQGDRYEQYF.

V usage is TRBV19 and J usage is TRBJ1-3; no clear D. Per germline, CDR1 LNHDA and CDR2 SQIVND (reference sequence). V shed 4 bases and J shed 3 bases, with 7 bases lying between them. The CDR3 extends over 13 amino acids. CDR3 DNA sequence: TGTGCCAGTAGTACGGCGGGTGGAAACACCATATATTTT. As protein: CASSTAGGNTIYF.

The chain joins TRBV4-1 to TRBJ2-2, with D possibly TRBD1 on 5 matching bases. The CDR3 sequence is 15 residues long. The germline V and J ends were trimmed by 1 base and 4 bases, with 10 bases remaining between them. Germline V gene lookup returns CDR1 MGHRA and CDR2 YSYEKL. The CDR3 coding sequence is TGCGCCAGCAGCCAAGGGGGCTCTGGCACCGGGGAGCTGTTTTTT. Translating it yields CASSQGGSGTGELFF.

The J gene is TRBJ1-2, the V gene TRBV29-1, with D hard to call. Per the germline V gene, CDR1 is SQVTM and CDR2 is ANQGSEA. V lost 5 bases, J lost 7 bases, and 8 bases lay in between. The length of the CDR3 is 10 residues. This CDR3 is CSVLSGGYTF. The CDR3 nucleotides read TGCAGCGTTTTGAGTGGTGGCTACACCTTC.

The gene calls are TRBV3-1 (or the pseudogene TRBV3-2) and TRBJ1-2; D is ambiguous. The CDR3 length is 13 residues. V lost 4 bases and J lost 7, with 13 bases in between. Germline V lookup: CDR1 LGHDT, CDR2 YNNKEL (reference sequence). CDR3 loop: CASSPVGVVGYTF. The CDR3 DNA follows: TGTGCCAGCAGCCCCGTGGGTGTTGTTGGCTACACCTTC.

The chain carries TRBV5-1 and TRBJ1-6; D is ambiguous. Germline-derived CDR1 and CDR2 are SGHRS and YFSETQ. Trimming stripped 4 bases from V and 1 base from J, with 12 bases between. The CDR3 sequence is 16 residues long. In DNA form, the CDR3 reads TGCGCCAGCAGCATAACTCTTTTGTCCTATAATTCACCCCTCCACTTT. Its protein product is CASSITLLSYNSPLHF.

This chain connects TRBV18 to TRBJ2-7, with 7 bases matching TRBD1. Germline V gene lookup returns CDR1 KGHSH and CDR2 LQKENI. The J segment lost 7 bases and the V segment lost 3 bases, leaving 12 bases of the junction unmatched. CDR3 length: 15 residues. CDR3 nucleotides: TGTGCCAGCTCACCGTCCGGGACAGAGGCGAGGGAGCAGTACTTC. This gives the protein CASSPSGTEAREQYF.

CDR3 amino acids: CASSQEGWAASGDSSYEQYF. The CDR3 DNA reads as TGCGCCAGCAGCCAAGAAGGATGGGCGGCTAGCGGGGATTCCTCCTACGAGCAGTACTTC. V gene TRBV4-1 combines with J gene TRBJ2-7; 9 positions match TRBD2. Germline V CDR1 and CDR2: MGHRA, YSYEKL. The CDR3 covers 20 residues. The V and J ends lost 0 bases and 0 bases, in that order; junction bases with no gene match: 15.

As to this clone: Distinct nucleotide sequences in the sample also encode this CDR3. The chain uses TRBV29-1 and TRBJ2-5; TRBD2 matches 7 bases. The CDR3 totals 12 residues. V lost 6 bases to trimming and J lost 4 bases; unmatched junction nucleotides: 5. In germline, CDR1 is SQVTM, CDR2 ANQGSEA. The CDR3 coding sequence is TGCAGCGTGGTCACGGGAGGAGAGACCCAGTACTTC. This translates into CSVVTGGETQYF.

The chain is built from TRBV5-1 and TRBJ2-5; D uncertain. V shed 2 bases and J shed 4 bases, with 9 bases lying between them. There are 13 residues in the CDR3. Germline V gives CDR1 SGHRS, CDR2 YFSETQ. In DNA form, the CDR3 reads TGCGCCAGCAGCTTCGACACGGGAGAGACCCAGTACTTC. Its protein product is CASSFDTGETQYF.